This T cell receptor beta chain stems from a study of T-cell reconstitution after alpha-beta-depleted transplantation in children (dated by TCRdb to the mid-2010s). Turning to the overall study: T-cell immune reconstitution after TCRalphabeta/CD19-depleted allogeneic hematopoietic cell transplantation in children was quantitatively tracked in the study by means of TCR repertoire profiling.

Libraries were prepared through PCR. Sequencing used an Illumina HiSeq 2500. TCR library preparation used molecular barcoding, with unique molecular identifiers applied to normalize quantification of the TCRbeta repertoire. The public reads were reprocessed in TCRdb via fastp at Q25 and MiXCR, keeping in-frame beta chains. Rows are combined by CDR3 protein, so each entry shows the most common genes and DNA. This sample has hundreds of thousands of distinct CDR3 sequences in its table, and 12% of those were observed once. The top ten hold 2% to 3% of the sample. V and J are trimmed by 4 bases and 3 bases, and the gene matches miss 5 bases of the junction. Sequences SGHRS (CDR1) and YFSETQ (CDR2) are obtained from the germline V gene. The CDR3 holds 14 amino acids from the cysteine to the phenylalanine. The sequence is cut down to CDR3 DNA, 42 bases in frame from base 1. This clonotype was detected a few times. Its antigen specificity is not known. Qualities for individual bases were not recorded, and no much larger clone is one base off.

This TCR derives from a human donor who donated a stem cell graft to a child with acute lymphoblastic leukemia. This specimen consisted of PBMCs from the stem cell graft donor, obtained from the stem cell graft. The V and J segments used are TRBV5-1 and TRBJ2-7, and 9 junction bases match TRBD2. At the DNA level, the sequence is TGCGCCAGCAGCCACGGACTAGCGAACTACGAGCAGTACTTC. It is translated as CASSHGLANYEQYF.